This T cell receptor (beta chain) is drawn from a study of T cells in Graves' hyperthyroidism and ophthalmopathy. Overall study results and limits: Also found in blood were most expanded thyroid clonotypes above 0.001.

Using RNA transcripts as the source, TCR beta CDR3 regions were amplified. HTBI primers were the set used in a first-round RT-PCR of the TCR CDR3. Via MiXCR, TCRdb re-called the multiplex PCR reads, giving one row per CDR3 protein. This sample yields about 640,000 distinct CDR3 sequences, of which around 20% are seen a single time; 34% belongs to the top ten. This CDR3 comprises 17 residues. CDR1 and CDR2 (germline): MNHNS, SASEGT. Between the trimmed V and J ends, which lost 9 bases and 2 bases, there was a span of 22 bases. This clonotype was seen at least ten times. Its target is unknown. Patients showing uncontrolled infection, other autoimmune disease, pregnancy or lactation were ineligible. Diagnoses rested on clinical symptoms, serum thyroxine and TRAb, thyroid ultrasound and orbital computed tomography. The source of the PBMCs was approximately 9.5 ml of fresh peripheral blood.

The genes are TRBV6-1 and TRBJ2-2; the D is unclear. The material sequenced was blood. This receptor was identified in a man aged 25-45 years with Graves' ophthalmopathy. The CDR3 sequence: CASKHPNPGPNTGELFF. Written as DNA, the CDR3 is TGTGCCAGTAAGCACCCTAATCCCGGGCCTAACACCGGGGAGCTGTTTTTT.